The 20 T cell receptor beta chains below come from one sample, sequenced in a study of T cells in Graves' hyperthyroidism and ophthalmopathy. There were TCR beta CDR3 regions amplified from RNA transcripts. First-round RT-PCR of the TCR CDR3 relied on the HTBI primer set. One entry per CDR3 protein results from TCRdb running MiXCR on the multiplex PCR reads. The sample holds about 840,000 distinct CDR3 sequences, 35% to 40% seen once. The sequencing sample was made of blood. The receptors were gathered from a young man with Graves' hyperthyroidism.

On this clonotype itself: One end of the junction fails to match germline, which may point to a read error. The rearrangement uses TRBV7-2 and TRBJ1-1; D ambiguous. Germline V gene lookup returns CDR1 SGHTA and CDR2 FQGNSA. CDR3 length equals 14 residues. The CDR3 loop is CASSLAPLATEAFF. The DNA of the CDR3 is TGTGCCAGTAGCTTAGCGCCTTTGGCCACTGAAGCTTTCTTT. The variable domain in full, completed from reference TRBV7-2 and TRBJ1-1, reads GAGVSQSPSNKVTEKGKDVELRCDPISGHTALYWYRQSLGQGLEFLIYFQGNSAPDKSGLPSDRFSAERTGGSVSTLTIQRTQQEDSAVYLCASSLAPLATEAFFGQGTRLTVV.

The sample holds a few counts of this clonotype. The CDR3 nucleotides read TGTGCCAGCAGTTTAGTGTACAGTAATAATTCACCCCTCCACTTT. This sequence encodes CASSLVYSNNSPLHF. The chain has TRBV12-3 or TRBV12-4 and TRBJ1-6; no reliable D call. There are 15 residues in the CDR3. The ends were cut back, 1 base at V and 5 bases at J, with 9 bases in the middle.

The chain links TRBV7-9 to TRBJ2-7; 7 bases line up with TRBD2. J was trimmed by 3 bases and V by 5 bases; bases with no gene match: 19. This CDR3 spans 18 amino acids. CDR1 is SEHNR, CDR2 FQNEAQ, per germline (reference sequence). CDR3 residues: CASSPPRGASGIIYEQYF. The CDR3 DNA reads TGTGCCAGCAGCCCTCCACGCGGGGCTAGCGGAATTATCTACGAGCAGTACTTC.

Worth noting for this clonotype: The final CDR3 position lacks the conserved phenylalanine or tryptophan, pointing to a likely read error. The chain's CDR3 is CASSYILLAGHEQYL. As DNA, the CDR3 is TGTGCCAGCAGTTACATCCTACTAGCGGGGCATGAGCAGTACCTC. The J gene is TRBJ2-7, the V gene TRBV10-2, with TRBD2 matching 10 bases. The CDR3 spans 15 residues. Looked up from germline, CDR1 is WSHSY and CDR2 is SAAADI.

This clonotype was counted a few times. The chain carries TRBV9 and TRBJ2-1; 11 bases match TRBD2. Trimming removed 3 bases from V and 4 bases from J; junction bases left unmatched: 12. CDR1 is SGDLS, CDR2 YYNGEE, per germline. CDR3 size: 18 residues. This chain's CDR3 is CASSAPVLGTSGYNEQFF. CDR3 in DNA: TGTGCCAGCAGCGCCCCCGTCCTCGGGACTAGCGGATACAATGAGCAGTTCTTC.

V usage is TRBV29-1 and J usage is TRBJ1-1; maybe TRBD1 (6 bases). This CDR3 region has 13 residues. With 8 bases removed from V and 0 bases from J, the gap between germline ends came to 13 bases. Germline assignment: CDR1 SQVTM and CDR2 ANQGSEA. CDR3: CSLADRVNTEAFF. The CDR3 DNA follows: TGCAGCTTAGCGGACAGAGTGAACACTGAAGCTTTCTTT.

The chain is built from TRBV10-3 and TRBJ1-2; tentative D call: TRBD1 (5 bases). The CDR3 sequence is 13 residues long. V gave up 7 bases and J gave up 8 bases, with 17 bases separating them. Germline CDR1 is ENHRY and CDR2 is SYGVKD. The CDR3: CAITDMGGEGYTF. CDR3 nucleotide sequence: TGTGCCATCACCGACATGGGGGGGGAAGGCTACACCTTC.

This clonotype was found a few times. The genes are TRBV12-3 or TRBV12-4 and TRBJ2-7; TRBD1 agrees at 11 bases. V lost 2 bases, J lost 5 bases, and 2 bases stayed unmatched. CDR3 length equals 14 residues. The CDR3 nucleotides are TGTGCCAGCAGTTTAATGGGACAGGGGGACGAGCAGTACTTC. Its translation: CASSLMGQGDEQYF.

V usage is TRBV9 and J usage is TRBJ1-5; TRBD1 might be the D (5 bases). CDR3 size: 13 residues. With 3 bases removed from V and 10 bases from J, the gap between germline ends came to 14 bases. Germline V CDR1 and CDR2: SGDLS, YYNGEE. As DNA, the CDR3 is TGTGCCAGCAGCGGGGGGACGGGCGGACCCCAGCATTTT. It is translated as CASSGGTGGPQHF.

This chain connects TRBV19 to TRBJ2-6; D uncertain. Trimming shortened V by 8 bases and J by 2 bases, and 10 bases separated the two germline ends. CDR1 is LNHDA and CDR2 is SQIVND in the germline V gene (reference sequence). The CDR3 is 14 amino acids. This CDR3 reads CASFPGAGANVLTF. The CDR3 DNA reads as TGTGCCAGTTTCCCTGGGGCTGGGGCCAACGTCCTGACTTTC.

The gene calls are TRBV7-2 and TRBJ1-1; D is possibly TRBD1 (5 bases). This CDR3 has 15 residues. The ends were cut back, 5 bases at V and 5 bases at J, with 18 bases in the middle. CDR1 is SGHTA, CDR2 FQGNSA, per germline. DNA of the CDR3: TGTGCCAGCAGCCCAGGGCGGGGGGAAGGTACTGAAGCTTTCTTT. It encodes CASSPGRGEGTEAFF.

The rearrangement uses TRBV6-5 and TRBJ1-5; tentatively, D is TRBD1 (6 bases). This CDR3 region has 14 residues. Per germline, CDR1 MNHEY and CDR2 SVGAGI. Trimming removed 2 bases from V and 3 bases from J, with 8 bases in between. The DNA of the CDR3 is TGTGCCAGCAGTTACGGGGGGGCCAATCAGCCCCAGCATTTT. The encoded protein is CASSYGGANQPQHF.

The chain combines TRBV29-1 with TRBJ2-7; 9 bases line up with TRBD1. The CDR3 is 15 residues long. V trimming: 4 bases; J trimming: 4 bases; junction bases outside the gene matches: 11. CDR1 and CDR2 from the germline V gene are SQVTM and ANQGSEA. The CDR3 is CSVGPGQGRSYEQYF. In nucleotides, the CDR3 is TGCAGCGTTGGGCCGGGACAGGGACGAAGTTACGAGCAGTACTTC.

This clonotype was seen many times. The chain has TRBV2 and TRBJ1-5; 8 nucleotides line up with TRBD1. The V gene's germline CDR1 is SNHLY and CDR2 FYNNEI. The junction had 6 bases not matched to a gene; V was cut back by 7 bases and J by 4 bases. This CDR3 is built from 14 residues. The CDR3 coding sequence is TGTGCCAGCACCCTAGGACAGGGTAATCAGCCCCAGCATTTT. Translated, it gives CASTLGQGNQPQHF.

This clonotype was picked up many times. The rearrangement joins TRBV29-1 to TRBJ1-3, with D possibly matching TRBD1 (5 bases). Trimming removed 6 bases from V and 4 bases from J, with 13 bases in between. There are 13 residues in the CDR3. CDR1 is SQVTM, CDR2 ANQGSEA, per germline. CDR3 coding DNA: TGCAGCGTCCACCAGGGAGGGGGAAACACCATATATTTT. Translated, it gives CSVHQGGGNTIYF.

Many counts were recorded for this clonotype. V is TRBV20-1 and J is TRBJ2-7, with 8 positions matching TRBD2. After removal of 3 bases from V and 3 bases from J, the junction contained 4 bases not matched to a gene. The length of the CDR3 is 13 residues. Germline loops: CDR1 DFQATT, CDR2 SNEGSKA (reference sequence). This CDR3 reads CSASSGEGYEQYF. CDR3 DNA sequence: TGCAGTGCTAGTAGCGGGGAGGGCTACGAGCAGTACTTC.

CDR3 DNA: TGTGCCAGTATCGGCACAGGGCAAGAGGGCTACACCTTC. Translating it yields CASIGTGQEGYTF. The chain combines TRBV19 with TRBJ1-2, with D possibly TRBD1 on 6 matching bases. CDR1 LNHDA and CDR2 SQIVND come from the germline V gene (reference sequence). The V end was cut by 7 bases, the J end by 8 bases, with 17 bases between. This CDR3 is built from 13 residues.

This clonotype has at least ten counts. The rearrangement joins TRBV7-2 to TRBJ1-2; TRBD1 agrees at 7 bases. Trimming at V came to 1 base and at J to 4 bases, leaving 3 bases not matched to a gene. There are 14 residues in the CDR3. Germline CDR1 is SGHTA and CDR2 is FQGNSA. The CDR3 reads CASSLEGTAYGYTF. CDR3 in DNA: TGTGCCAGCAGCTTAGAAGGGACAGCCTATGGCTACACCTTC.

The chain carries TRBV6-2 or TRBV6-3 and TRBJ1-2; the D is unclear. This CDR3 has 14 residues. V shed 5 bases and J shed 8 bases, with 18 bases lying between them. Germline CDR1 is MNHEY and CDR2 is SVGEGT. This CDR3 is CASSEYGRTAGYTF. DNA for the CDR3: TGTGCCAGCAGTGAATACGGCCGGACGGCCGGCTACACCTTC.

This clonotype was observed at least ten times. This sequence joins TRBV7-8 and TRBJ2-5; TRBD1 agrees at 10 bases. The CDR3 is made up of 15 amino acids. Trimming at V came to 8 bases and at J to 2 bases, leaving 8 bases not matched to a gene. Germline CDR1 SGHVS, CDR2 FQNEAQ. The CDR3 DNA sequence: TGTGCCAGCGACAACCGGGACAGGGGACAAGAGACCCAGTACTTC. Translation: CASDNRDRGQETQYF.